This T cell receptor beta chain was sequenced for a study of type 1 regulatory T cells. Study-level background: This in vitro CD4 product, T-allo10, is enriched for Tr1 cells and alloantigen-specific.

TCRdb itself ran the reads through MiXCR, one entry per CDR3 protein. This sample has around 23,000 distinct CDR3 sequences; around 47% occur once, and the top ten carry about 4.9%. The CDR3 is made up of 16 amino acids. Germline V gene lookup returns CDR1 MGHRA and CDR2 YSYEKL. V lost 1 base, J lost 4 bases, and 14 bases lay in between. This clonotype was detected many times. Its specificity is not known. The rearrangement joins TRBV4-1 to TRBJ2-1, with a weak D call TRBD2 (7 bases). Sequenced: cultured T cells, either the whole culture or a sorted T cell fraction (not recorded which). The clonotype comes from a human donor in good health. The CDR3 protein is CASSQGRGGRYNEQFF. CDR3 nucleotide sequence: TGCGCCAGCAGCCAAGGTAGGGGGGGCCGTTACAATGAGCAGTTCTTC.